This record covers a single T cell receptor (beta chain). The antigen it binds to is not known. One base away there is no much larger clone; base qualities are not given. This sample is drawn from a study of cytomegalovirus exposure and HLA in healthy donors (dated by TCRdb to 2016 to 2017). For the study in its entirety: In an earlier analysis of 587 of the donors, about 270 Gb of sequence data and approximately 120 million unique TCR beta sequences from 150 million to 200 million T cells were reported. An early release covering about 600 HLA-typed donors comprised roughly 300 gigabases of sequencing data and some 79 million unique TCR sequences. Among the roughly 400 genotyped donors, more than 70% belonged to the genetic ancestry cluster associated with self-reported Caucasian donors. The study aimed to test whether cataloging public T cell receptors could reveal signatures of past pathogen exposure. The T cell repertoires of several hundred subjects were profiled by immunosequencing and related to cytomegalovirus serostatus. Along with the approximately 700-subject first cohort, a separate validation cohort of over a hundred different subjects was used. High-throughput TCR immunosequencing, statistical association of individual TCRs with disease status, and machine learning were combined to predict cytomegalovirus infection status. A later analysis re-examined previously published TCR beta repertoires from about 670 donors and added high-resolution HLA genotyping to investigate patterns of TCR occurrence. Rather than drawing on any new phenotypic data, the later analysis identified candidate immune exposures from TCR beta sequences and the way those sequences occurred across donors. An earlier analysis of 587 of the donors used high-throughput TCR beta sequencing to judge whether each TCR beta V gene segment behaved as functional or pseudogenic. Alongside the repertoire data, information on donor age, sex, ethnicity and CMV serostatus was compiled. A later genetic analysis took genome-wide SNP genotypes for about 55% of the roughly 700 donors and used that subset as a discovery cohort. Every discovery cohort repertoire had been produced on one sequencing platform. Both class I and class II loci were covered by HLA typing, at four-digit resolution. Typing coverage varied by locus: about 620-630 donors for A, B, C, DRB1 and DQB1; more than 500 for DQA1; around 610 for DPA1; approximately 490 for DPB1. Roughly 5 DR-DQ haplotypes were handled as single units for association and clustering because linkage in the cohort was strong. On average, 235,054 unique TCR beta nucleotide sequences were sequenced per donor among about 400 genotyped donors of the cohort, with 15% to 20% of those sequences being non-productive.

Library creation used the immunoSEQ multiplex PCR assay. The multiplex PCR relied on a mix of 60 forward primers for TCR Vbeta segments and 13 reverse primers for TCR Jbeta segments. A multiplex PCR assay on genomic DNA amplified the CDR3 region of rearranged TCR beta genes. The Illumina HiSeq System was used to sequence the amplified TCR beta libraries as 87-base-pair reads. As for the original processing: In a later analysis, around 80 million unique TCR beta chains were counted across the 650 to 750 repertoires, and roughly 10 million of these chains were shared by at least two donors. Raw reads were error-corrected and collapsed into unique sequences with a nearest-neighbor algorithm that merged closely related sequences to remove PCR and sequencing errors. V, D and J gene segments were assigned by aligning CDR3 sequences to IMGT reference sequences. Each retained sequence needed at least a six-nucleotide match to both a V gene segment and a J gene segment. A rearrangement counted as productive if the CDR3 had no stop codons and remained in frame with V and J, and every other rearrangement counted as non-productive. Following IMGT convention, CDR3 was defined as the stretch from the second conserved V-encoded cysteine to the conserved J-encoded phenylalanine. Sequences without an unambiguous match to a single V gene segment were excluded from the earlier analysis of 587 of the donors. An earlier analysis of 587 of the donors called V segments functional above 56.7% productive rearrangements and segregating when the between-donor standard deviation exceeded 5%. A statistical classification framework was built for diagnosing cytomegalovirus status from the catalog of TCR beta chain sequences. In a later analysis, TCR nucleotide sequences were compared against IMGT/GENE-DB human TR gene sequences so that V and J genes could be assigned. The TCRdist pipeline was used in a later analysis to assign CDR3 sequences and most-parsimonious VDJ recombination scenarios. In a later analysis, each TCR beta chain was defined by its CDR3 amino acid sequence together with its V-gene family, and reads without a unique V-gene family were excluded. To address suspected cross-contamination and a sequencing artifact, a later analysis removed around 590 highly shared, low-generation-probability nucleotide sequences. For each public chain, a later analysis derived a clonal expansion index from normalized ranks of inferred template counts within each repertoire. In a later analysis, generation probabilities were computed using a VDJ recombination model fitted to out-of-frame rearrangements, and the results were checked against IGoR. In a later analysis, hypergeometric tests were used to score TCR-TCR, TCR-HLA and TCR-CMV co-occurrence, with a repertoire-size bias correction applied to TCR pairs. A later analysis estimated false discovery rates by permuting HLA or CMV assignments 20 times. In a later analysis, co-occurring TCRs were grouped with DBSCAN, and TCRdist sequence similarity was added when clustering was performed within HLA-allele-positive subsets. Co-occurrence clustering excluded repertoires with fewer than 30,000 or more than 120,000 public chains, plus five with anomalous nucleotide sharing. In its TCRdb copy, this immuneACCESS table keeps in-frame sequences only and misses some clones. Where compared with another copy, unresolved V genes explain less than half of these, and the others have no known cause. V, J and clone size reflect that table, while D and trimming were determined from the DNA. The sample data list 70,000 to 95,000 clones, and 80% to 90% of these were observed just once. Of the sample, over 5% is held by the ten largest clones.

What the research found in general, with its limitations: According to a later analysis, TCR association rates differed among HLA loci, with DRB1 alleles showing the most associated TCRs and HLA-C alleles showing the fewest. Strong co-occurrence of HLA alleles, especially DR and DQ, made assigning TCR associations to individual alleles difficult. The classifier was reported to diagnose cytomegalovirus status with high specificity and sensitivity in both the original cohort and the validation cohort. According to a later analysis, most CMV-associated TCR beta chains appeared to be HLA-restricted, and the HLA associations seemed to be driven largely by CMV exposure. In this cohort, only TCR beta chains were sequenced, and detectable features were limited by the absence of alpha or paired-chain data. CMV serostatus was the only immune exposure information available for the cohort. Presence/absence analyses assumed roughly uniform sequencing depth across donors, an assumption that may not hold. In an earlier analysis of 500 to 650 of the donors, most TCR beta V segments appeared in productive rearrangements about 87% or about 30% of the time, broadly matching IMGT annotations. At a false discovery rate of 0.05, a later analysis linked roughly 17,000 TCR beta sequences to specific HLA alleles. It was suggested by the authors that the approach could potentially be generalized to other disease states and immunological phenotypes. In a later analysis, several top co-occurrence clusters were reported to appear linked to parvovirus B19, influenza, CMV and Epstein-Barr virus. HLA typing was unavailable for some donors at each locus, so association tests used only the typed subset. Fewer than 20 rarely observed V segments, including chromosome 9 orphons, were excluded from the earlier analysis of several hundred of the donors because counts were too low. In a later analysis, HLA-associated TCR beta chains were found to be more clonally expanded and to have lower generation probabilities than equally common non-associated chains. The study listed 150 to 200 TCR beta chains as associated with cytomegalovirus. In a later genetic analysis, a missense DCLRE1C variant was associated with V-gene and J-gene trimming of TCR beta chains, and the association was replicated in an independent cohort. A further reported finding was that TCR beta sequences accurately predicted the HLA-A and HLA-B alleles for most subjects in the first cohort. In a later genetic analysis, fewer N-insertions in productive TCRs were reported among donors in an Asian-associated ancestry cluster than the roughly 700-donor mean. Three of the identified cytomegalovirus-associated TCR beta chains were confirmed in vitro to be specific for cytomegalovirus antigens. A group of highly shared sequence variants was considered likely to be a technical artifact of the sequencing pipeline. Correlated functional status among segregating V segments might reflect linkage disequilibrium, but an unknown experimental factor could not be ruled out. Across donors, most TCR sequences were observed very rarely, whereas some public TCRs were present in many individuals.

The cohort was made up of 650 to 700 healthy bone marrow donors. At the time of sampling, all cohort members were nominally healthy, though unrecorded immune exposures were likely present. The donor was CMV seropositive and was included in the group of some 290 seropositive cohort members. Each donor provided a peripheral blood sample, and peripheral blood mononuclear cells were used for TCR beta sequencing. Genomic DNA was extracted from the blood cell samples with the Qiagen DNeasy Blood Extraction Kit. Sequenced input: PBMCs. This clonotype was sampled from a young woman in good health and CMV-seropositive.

The sequence in DNA is TGCGCCAGCAGCTTGTGGGTCGAGGCCGGGGAGCTGTTTTTT. This translates into CASSLWVEAGELFF. Rearrangement joined TRBV5-1 to TRBJ2-2, with an unclear D gene assignment. The CDR3 runs 14 residues from the cysteine to the phenylalanine. The kept DNA is CDR3 alone, 42 bases in frame from the first base. From a lookup of the germline V gene, CDR1 and CDR2 are SGHRS and YFSETQ. V gives up 1 base and J gives up 6 bases, and the segment between their germline ends measures 10 bases.